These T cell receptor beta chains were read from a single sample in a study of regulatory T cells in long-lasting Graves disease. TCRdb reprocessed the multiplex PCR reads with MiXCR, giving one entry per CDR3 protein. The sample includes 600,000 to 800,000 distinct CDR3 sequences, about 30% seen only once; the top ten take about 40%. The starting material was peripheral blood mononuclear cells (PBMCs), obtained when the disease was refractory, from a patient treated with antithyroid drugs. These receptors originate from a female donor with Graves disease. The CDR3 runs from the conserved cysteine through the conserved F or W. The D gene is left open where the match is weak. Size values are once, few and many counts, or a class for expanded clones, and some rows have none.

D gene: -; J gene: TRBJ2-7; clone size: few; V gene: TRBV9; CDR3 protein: CASSVGVAATYEQYF; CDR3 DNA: TGTGCCAGCAGCGTAGGAGTAGCGGCAACCTACGAGCAGTACTTC
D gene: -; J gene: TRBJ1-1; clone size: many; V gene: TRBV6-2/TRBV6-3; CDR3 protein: CASSYSPGNTEAFF; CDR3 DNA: TGTGCCAGCAGTTACTCACCCGGGAACACTGAAGCTTTCTTT
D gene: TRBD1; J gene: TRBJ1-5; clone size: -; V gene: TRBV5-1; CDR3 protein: CASSLGTGGRNQPQHF; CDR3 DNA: TGCGCCAGCAGCCTGGGAACAGGGGGCCGCAATCAGCCCCAGCATTTT
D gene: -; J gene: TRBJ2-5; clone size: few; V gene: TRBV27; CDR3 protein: CASSWNREETQYF; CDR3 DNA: TGTGCCAGCAGTTGGAACAGGGAAGAGACCCAGTACTTC
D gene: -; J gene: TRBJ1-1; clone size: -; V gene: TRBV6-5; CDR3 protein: CASSYWNAARAEAFF; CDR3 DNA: TGTGCCAGCAGTTACTGGAACGCGGCCCGGGCTGAAGCTTTCTTT
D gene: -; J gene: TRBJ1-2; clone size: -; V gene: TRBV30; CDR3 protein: CAWRPSGVGYTF; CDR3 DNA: TGTGCCTGGAGACCCTCCGGGGTAGGCTACACCTTC
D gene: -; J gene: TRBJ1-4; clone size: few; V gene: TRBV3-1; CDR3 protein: CASSQDRAGPGEKLFF; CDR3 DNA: TGTGCCAGCAGCCAAGATCGGGCAGGACCTGGTGAAAAACTGTTTTTT
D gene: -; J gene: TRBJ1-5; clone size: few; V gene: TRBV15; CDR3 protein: CATSRDHLLGSNQPQHF; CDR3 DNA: TGTGCCACCAGCAGAGACCACCTTTTGGGTAGCAATCAGCCCCAGCATTTT
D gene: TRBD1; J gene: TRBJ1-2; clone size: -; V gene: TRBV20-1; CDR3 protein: CSASLGQGDYGYTF; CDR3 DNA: TGCAGTGCTAGTCTGGGACAGGGCGACTATGGCTACACCTTC
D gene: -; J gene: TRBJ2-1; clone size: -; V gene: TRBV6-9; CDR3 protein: CASSYRPGSMDEQFF; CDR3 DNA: TGTGCCAGCAGTTACCGCCCGGGATCTATGGATGAGCAGTTCTTC
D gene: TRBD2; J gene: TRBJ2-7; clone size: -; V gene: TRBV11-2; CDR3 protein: CASSHLYSTSRYEQYF; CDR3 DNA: TGTGCCAGCAGCCACCTCTACTCGACTAGCAGATACGAGCAGTACTTC
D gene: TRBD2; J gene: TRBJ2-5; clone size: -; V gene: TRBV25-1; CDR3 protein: CASSAVGGGETQYF; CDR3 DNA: TGTGCCAGCAGTGCCGTCGGCGGGGGGGAGACCCAGTACTTC
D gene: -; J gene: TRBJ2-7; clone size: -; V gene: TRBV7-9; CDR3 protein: CASSLAWRDGVWVFEQYF; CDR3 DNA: TGTGCCAGCAGCTTAGCTTGGAGGGACGGGGTTTGGGTCTTCGAGCAGTACTTC
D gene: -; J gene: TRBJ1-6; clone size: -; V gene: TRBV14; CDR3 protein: CASSQVTTGLYNSPLHF; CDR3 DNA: TGTGCCAGCAGCCAAGTTACGACAGGACTCTATAATTCACCCCTCCACTTT
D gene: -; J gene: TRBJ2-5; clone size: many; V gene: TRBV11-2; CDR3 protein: CASSLDRGAQYF; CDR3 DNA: TGTGCCAGCAGCTTAGATCGAGGGGCCCAGTACTTC
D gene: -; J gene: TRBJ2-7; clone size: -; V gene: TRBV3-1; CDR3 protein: CASQQGLEQYF; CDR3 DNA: TGTGCCTCTCAACAGGGCCTCGAGCAGTACTTC
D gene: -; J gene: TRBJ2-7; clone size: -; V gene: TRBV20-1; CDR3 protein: CSARDLDGATYEQYF; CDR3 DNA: TGCAGTGCTAGAGATCTCGACGGGGCTACCTACGAGCAGTACTTC
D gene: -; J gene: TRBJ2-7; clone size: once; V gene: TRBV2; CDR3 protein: CASSGVEQYF; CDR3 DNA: TGTGCCAGCAGTGGGGTCGAGCAGTACTTC
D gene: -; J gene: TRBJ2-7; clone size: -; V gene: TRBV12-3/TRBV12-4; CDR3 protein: CASSLNGRRWGEQYF; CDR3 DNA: TGTGCCAGCAGTCTTAACGGGCGGCGCTGGGGGGAGCAGTACTTC
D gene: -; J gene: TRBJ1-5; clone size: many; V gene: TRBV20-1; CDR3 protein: CSARTDYSNQPQHF; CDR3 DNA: TGCAGTGCTAGGACAGACTATAGCAATCAGCCCCAGCATTTT
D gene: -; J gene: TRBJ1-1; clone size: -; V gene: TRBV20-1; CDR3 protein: CSANRQEGNTEAFF; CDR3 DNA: TGCAGTGCTAACCGACAGGAGGGGAACACTGAAGCTTTCTTT
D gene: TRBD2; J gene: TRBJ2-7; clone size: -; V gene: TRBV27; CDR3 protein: CASSLSGAASGSYEQYF; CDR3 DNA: TGTGCCAGCAGTTTAAGCGGAGCGGCTAGCGGGAGCTACGAGCAGTACTTC
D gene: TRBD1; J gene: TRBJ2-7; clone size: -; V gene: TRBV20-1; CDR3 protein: CSARVKGTGSYEQYF; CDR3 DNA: TGCAGTGCTAGAGTTAAAGGGACAGGATCCTACGAGCAGTACTTC
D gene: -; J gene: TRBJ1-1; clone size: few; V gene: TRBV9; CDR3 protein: CASSVSGYTEAFF; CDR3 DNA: TGTGCCAGCAGCGTTTCGGGGTACACTGAAGCTTTCTTT
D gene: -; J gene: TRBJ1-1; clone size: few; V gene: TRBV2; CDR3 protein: CASSGVLPLEAFF; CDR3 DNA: TGTGCCAGCAGTGGGGTCCTTCCCCTTGAAGCTTTCTTT
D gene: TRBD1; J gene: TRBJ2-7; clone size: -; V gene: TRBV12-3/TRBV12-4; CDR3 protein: CASSARQGASEQYF; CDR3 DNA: TGTGCCAGCAGTGCCCGACAGGGGGCGTCGGAGCAGTACTTC
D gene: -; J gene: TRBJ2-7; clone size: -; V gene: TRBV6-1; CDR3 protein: CASSRGSGSGTYEQYF; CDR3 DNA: TGTGCCAGCAGTCGTGGGAGTGGGAGCGGAACCTACGAGCAGTACTTC
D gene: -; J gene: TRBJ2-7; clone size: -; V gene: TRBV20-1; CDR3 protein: CSARERWRDAYEQYF; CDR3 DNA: TGCAGTGCTAGAGAACGTTGGCGGGATGCCTACGAGCAGTACTTC
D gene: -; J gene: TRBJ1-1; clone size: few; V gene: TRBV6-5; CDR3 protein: CASSYVRANTEAFF; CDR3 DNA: TGTGCCAGCAGTTACGTACGGGCGAACACTGAAGCTTTCTTT
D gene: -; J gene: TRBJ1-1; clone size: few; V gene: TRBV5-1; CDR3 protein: CASGPINTEAFF; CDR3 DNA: TGCGCCAGCGGACCAATAAACACTGAAGCTTTCTTT
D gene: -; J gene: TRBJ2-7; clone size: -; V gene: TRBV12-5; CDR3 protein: CASGLGRYEQYF; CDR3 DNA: TGTGCTAGTGGCCTCGGACGCTACGAGCAGTACTTC
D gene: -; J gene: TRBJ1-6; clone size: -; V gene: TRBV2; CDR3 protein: CASSERIQGNSPLHF; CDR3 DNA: TGTGCCAGCAGTGAAAGGATTCAGGGGAATTCACCCCTCCACTTT
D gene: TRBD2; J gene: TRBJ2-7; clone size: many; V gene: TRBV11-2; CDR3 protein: CASSHSTSGYEQYF; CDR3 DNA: TGTGCCAGCAGCCATTCGACTAGCGGCTACGAGCAGTACTTC
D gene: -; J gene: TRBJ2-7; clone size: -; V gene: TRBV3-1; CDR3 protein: CASSQGGLYEQYF; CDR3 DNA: TGTGCCAGCAGCCAAGGGGGACTTTACGAGCAGTACTTC
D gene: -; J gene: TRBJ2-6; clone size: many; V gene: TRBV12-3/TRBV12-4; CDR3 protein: CASSQSGPGANVLTF; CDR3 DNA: TGTGCCAGCAGCCAGAGTGGGCCCGGGGCCAACGTCCTGACTTTC
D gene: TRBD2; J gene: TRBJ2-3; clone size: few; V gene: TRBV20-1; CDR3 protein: CSARGGSKRDSSTDTQYF; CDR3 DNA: TGCAGTGCTAGGGGCGGGAGCAAACGTGATTCTAGCACAGATACGCAGTATTTT
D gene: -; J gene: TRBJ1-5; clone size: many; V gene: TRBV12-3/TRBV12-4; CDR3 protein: CASSLDRERPQHF; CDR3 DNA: TGTGCCAGCAGTTTAGATAGGGAGCGGCCCCAGCATTTT
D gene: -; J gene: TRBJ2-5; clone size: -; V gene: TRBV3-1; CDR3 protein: CASSQSGTTQETQYF; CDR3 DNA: TGTGCCAGCAGCCAGTCCGGGACCACCCAAGAGACCCAGTACTTC
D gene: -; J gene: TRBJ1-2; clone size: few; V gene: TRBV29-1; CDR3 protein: CSVHGNYGYTF; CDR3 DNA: TGCAGCGTTCACGGGAACTATGGCTACACCTTC
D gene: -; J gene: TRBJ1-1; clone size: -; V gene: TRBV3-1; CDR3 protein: CASRQGSSEAFF; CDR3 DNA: TGTGCCAGCCGGCAGGGGAGTTCTGAAGCTTTCTTT
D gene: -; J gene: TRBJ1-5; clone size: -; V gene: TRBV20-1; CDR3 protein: CSARDGDGPQHF; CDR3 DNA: TGCAGTGCTAGGGACGGGGATGGACCCCAGCATTTT
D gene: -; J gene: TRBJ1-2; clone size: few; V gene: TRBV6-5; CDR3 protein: CASSFLGAIYGYTF; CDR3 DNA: TGTGCCAGCAGTTTCCTCGGGGCGATTTATGGCTACACCTTC
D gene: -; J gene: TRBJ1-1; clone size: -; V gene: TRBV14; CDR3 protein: CASSQAASEAFF; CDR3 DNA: TGTGCCAGCAGCCAAGCCGCTTCGGAAGCTTTCTTT
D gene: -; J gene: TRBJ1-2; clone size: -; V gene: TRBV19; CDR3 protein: CASSIKGGDYGYTF; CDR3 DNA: TGTGCCAGTAGTATAAAGGGCGGGGACTATGGCTACACCTTC
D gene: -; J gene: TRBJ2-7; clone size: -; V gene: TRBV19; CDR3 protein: CASSIELTGLYEQYF; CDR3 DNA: TGTGCCAGTAGTATAGAACTAACGGGGCTCTACGAGCAGTACTTC
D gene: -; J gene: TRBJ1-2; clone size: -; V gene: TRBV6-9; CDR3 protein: CASSYRMGTRTVPYGYTF; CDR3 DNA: TGTGCCAGCAGTTACCGAATGGGGACGAGGACGGTACCCTATGGCTACACCTTC
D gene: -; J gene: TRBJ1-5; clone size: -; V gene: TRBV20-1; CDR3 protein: CSAKARGTHNQPQHF; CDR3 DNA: TGCAGTGCTAAAGCCCGGGGTACCCACAATCAGCCCCAGCATTTT
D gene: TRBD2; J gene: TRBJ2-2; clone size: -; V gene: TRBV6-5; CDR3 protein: CASSYSSPSGGAGELFF; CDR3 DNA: TGTGCCAGCAGTTACTCAAGCCCTAGCGGGGGCGCCGGGGAGCTGTTTTTT
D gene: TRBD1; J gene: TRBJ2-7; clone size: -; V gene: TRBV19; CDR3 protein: CASSIRGLSSYEQYF; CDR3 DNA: TGTGCCAGTAGTATCAGGGGGCTGAGCTCCTACGAGCAGTACTTC
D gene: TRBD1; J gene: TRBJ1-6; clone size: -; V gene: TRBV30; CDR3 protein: CAWSPSPDRNSPLHF; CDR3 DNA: TGTGCCTGGAGTCCTTCCCCGGACAGGAATTCACCCCTCCACTTT
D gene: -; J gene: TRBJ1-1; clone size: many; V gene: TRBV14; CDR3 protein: CASSLWTESNTEAFF; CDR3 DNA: TGTGCCAGCAGCCTCTGGACAGAGTCGAACACTGAAGCTTTCTTT